This TCR beta chain is from a study of stem cell transplantation in POMP-related autoinflammatory disease. About the research overall: The study hypothesized thymoproteasome defects skew the TRB repertoire via impaired CD8+ selection. Study conclusions and caveats: Unique TRB V-J gene pairings were limited in number in patients with PRAID. In patients with PRAID, every analyzed T-cell subset tended to show lower diversity and higher clonality.

This CDR3 spans 14 amino acids. V was clipped by 3 bases and J by 2 bases, with 8 bases between them. CDR1 MNHNS and CDR2 SASEGT come from the germline V gene. TCRdb keeps only in-frame clones here, not all; method: immunoSEQ multiplex PCR. Of over a thousand clones in the sample, more than 60% were seen once. This clone has only a few counts. Its antigen remains unidentified. This receptor was identified in a human donor in good health. Sequencing was done on a sample of CD8+ T cells from PBMCs. The V call is TRBV6-1, the J call TRBJ1-5; D uncertain. The DNA of the CDR3 is TGTGCCAGCAGTGAGTGGCAGGGCAATCAGCCCCAGCATTTT. This codes for CASSEWQGNQPQHF.